This entry is about one T cell receptor beta chain. This entry belongs to a study of blood T cell repertoires in COVID-19. This CDR3 region has 14 residues. The V end was cut by 4 bases, the J end by 5 bases, with 14 bases between. Looked up from germline, CDR1 is SNHLY and CDR2 is FYNNEI. Here immunoSEQ multiplex PCR was the method, and the copy in TCRdb shows in-frame clones only, minus some. The sample holds about 130,000 clones, around 87% seen once. The chain recombines TRBV2 with TRBJ1-1; D may be TRBD1 (6 bases). The source of this sequence is a woman in her sixties with acute or convalescent COVID-19. The sequencing input was peripheral blood. DNA for the CDR3: TGTGCCAGCAGTGTTCAGGGGTTGGGGACTGAAGCTTTCTTT. It yields the protein CASSVQGLGTEAFF.